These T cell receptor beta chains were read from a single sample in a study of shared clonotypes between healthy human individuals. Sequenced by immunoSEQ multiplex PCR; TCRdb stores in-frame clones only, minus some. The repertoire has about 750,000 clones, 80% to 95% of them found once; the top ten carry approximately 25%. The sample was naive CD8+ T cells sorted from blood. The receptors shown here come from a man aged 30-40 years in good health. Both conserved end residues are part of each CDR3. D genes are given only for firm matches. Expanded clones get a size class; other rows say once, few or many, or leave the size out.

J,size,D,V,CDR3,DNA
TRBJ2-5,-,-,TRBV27,CASSELGSLETQYF,TGTGCCAGCAGCGAGTTAGGGTCCCTGGAGACCCAGTACTTC
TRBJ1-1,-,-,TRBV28,CASTPVGYENTEAFF,TGTGCCAGCACCCCCGTGGGGTACGAAAACACTGAAGCTTTCTTT
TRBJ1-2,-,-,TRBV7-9,CASSLGWDGYTF,TGTGCCAGCAGCTTAGGATGGGATGGCTACACCTTC
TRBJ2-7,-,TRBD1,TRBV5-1,CASSKMTGVIYEQYF,TGCGCCAGCAGTAAGATGACAGGGGTAATATACGAGCAGTACTTC
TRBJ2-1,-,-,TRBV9,CASSEGGQFYNEQFF,TGTGCCAGCAGCGAGGGGGGACAGTTCTACAATGAGCAGTTCTTC
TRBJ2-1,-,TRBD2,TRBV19,CASSRAGGPGNEQFF,TGTGCCAGTAGCCGAGCGGGAGGGCCGGGGAATGAGCAGTTCTTC
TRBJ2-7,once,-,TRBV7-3,CASSPQGGRESSEQYF,TGTGCCAGCAGCCCCCAAGGGGGGCGGGAGTCGTCCGAGCAGTACTTC
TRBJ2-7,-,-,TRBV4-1,CASSPAVGLPYEQYF,TGCGCCAGCAGCCCTGCGGTCGGGTTACCTTACGAGCAGTACTTC
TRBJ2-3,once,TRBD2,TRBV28,CASSSPEREWTDTQYF,TGTGCCAGCAGTTCCCCAGAGCGGGAGTGGACAGATACGCAGTATTTT
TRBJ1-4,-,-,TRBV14,CASSQGETNEKLFF,TGTGCCAGCAGCCAGGGGGAAACTAATGAAAAACTGTTTTTT
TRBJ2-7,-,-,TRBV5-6,CASRWRGEELPTYEQYF,TGTGCCAGCAGGTGGAGGGGTGAGGAGCTCCCAACCTACGAGCAGTACTTC
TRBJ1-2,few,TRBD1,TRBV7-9,CASSSGGDSGNYGYTF,TGTGCCAGCAGCTCAGGCGGGGACAGCGGCAACTATGGCTACACCTTC
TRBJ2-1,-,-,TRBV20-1,CSARLPSEQFF,TGCAGTGCTAGGCTGCCCAGCGAGCAGTTCTTC
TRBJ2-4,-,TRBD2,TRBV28,CASSPGGVFENIQYF,TGTGCCAGCAGCCCCGGGGGGGTTTTCGAAAACATTCAGTACTTC
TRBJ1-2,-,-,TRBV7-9,CASGATFYGYTF,TGTGCCAGCGGAGCCACATTCTATGGCTACACCTTC
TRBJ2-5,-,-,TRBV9,CASSVEAAQETQYF,TGTGCCAGCAGCGTAGAGGCAGCTCAAGAGACCCAGTACTTC
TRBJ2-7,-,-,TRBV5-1,CASSVDIPADEQYF,TGCGCCAGCAGCGTGGACATCCCGGCGGACGAGCAGTACTTC
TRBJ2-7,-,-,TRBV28,CASSLRGSLSYEQYF,TGTGCCAGCAGTTTACGGGGGAGCCTCTCCTACGAGCAGTACTTC
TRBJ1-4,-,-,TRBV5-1,CASSRLGQFGGSLSEKLFF,TGCGCCAGCAGCAGACTCGGACAGTTCGGGGGATCCCTGAGCGAAAAACTGTTTTTT
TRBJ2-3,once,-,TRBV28,CASSSPDLKNTDTQYF,TGTGCCAGCAGCTCTCCCGACCTAAAGAACACAGATACGCAGTATTTT
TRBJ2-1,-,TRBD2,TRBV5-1,CASSLVPPAGDYAPYNEQFF,TGCGCCAGCAGCTTGGTCCCCCCAGCGGGAGACTACGCCCCCTACAATGAGCAGTTCTTC
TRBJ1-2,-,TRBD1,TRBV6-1,CASSERTGGAGGYTF,TGTGCCAGCAGTGAACGGACAGGGGGCGCGGGTGGCTACACCTTC
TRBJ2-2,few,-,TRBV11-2,CASTQIGELFF,TGTGCCAGCACCCAAATCGGGGAGCTGTTTTTT
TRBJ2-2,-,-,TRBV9,CASSAGTTWNTGELFF,TGTGCCAGCAGCGCAGGGACAACTTGGAACACCGGGGAGCTGTTTTTT
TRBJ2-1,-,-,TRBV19,CASGLQSSYNEQFF,TGTGCCAGTGGACTCCAAAGCTCCTACAATGAGCAGTTCTTC
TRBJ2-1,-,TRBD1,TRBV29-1,CSVEDRDAYNEQFF,TGCAGCGTTGAGGACAGGGACGCCTACAATGAGCAGTTCTTC
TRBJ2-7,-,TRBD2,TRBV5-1,CATFLVSKRDWTSGTYEQYF,TGCGCCACCTTCCTAGTATCAAAGAGGGATTGGACTAGCGGGACCTACGAGCAGTACTTC
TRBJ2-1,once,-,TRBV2,CASSRVPNEQFF,TGTGCCAGCAGTAGGGTCCCCAATGAGCAGTTCTTC
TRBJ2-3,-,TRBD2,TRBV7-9,CASSSTSGSLDTQYF,TGTGCCAGCAGCTCGACTAGCGGGAGTCTCGATACGCAGTATTTT
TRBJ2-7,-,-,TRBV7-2,CASSLGRVTYEQYF,TGTGCCAGCAGCTTGGGAAGGGTTACCTACGAGCAGTACTTC
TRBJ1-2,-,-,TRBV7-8,CASSLPERGGYTF,TGTGCCAGCAGCTTACCGGAGAGAGGAGGCTACACCTTC
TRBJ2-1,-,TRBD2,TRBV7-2,CASSLGPLAGAIAYNEQFF,TGTGCCAGCAGCTTAGGTCCGCTAGCGGGAGCTATAGCCTACAATGAGCAGTTCTTC
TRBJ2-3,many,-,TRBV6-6,CASSPGLPTDTQYF,TGTGCCAGCAGCCCTGGACTGCCAACAGATACGCAGTATTTT
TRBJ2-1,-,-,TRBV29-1,CSVDRSYNEQFF,TGCAGTGTAGACCGATCTTACAATGAGCAGTTCTTC
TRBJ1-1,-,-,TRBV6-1,CASIYRGNTEAFF,TGTGCCAGCATTTATCGGGGGAACACTGAAGCTTTCTTT
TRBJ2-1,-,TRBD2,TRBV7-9,CASSRPLAGASQDEQFF,TGTGCCAGCAGCAGGCCTTTGGCGGGAGCGTCCCAGGATGAGCAGTTCTTC
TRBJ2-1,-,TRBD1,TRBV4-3,CASSQDPTGGDQFNEQFF,TGCGCCAGCAGCCAAGACCCGACAGGGGGCGATCAATTCAATGAGCAGTTCTTC
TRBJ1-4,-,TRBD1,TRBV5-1,CASSLKQGTNEKLFF,TGCGCCAGCAGCTTGAAACAGGGGACAAATGAAAAACTGTTTTTT
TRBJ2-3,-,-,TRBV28,CASSPGPYQIPDTQYF,TGTGCCAGCAGCCCCGGGCCCTACCAGATTCCAGATACGCAGTATTTT
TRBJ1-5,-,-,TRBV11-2,CASSLGTANNQPQHF,TGTGCCAGCAGCTTAGGGACGGCGAACAATCAGCCCCAGCATTTT
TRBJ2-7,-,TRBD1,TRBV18,CASSSDRGLYEQYF,TGTGCCAGCTCATCGGACAGGGGGTTGTACGAGCAGTACTTC
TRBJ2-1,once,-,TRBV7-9,CASSLGGYEQFF,TGTGCCAGCAGCTTAGGAGGATACGAGCAGTTCTTC
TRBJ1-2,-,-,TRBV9,CASSSSDRPNYGYTF,TGTGCCAGCAGCTCCTCCGACAGGCCCAACTATGGCTACACCTTC
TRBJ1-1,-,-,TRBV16,CASSQSIVQGNTEAFF,TGTGCCAGCAGCCAATCGATTGTGCAGGGCAACACTGAAGCTTTCTTT
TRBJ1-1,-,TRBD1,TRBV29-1,CSVNGFHGTGDNEAFF,TGCAGCGTGAATGGTTTTCATGGGACAGGGGACAATGAAGCTTTCTTT
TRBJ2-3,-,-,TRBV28,CASSFNPTHQVSGDTQYF,TGTGCCAGCAGTTTTAATCCCACCCACCAGGTTTCAGGGGATACGCAGTATTTT
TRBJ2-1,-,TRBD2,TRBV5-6,CASSWPGGGLYNEQFF,TGTGCCAGCAGCTGGCCGGGGGGTGGCCTATACAATGAGCAGTTCTTC
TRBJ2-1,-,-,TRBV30,CAWSSLGHSNYNEQFF,TGTGCCTGGAGTTCTCTCGGTCACAGTAACTACAATGAGCAGTTCTTC